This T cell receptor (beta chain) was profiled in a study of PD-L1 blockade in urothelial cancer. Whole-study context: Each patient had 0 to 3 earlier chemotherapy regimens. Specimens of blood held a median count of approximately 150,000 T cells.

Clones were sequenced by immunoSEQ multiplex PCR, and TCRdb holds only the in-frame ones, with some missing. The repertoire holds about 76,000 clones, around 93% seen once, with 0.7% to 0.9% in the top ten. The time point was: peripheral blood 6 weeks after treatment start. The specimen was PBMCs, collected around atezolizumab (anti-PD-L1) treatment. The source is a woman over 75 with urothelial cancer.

CDR3: CASDRDRVSTDTQYF. The CDR3 DNA reads as TGTGCCAGCGATCGGGACAGGGTTTCCACAGATACGCAGTATTTT. This rearrangement joins TRBV2 to TRBJ2-3, with 9 bases aligning to TRBD1. Germline V CDR1 and CDR2: SNHLY, FYNNEI. V was pared by 8 bases and J by 2 bases, with 8 bases of the junction left unmatched. The CDR3 totals 15 residues.